This T cell receptor (beta chain) was captured in a study of spatial heterogeneity in lung cancer. General study findings and limits: Mutation tallies in tumors tracked expanded intratumoral alpha and beta TCR counts. Of tumor T cells, an estimated coverage of around 7% was reached for alpha chains and roughly 14% for beta chains.

The study tagged each TCR cDNA molecule with a unique molecular identifier. TCRdb processed the 5' RACE reads anew with MiXCR; each CDR3 protein has one entry. The data show approximately 94,000 distinct CDR3 sequences, 4% to 4.5% seen once. At least ten counts were recorded for this clonotype. The antigen remains undetermined. The germline V gene has CDR1 ENHRY and CDR2 SYGVKD. The CDR3 extends over 13 amino acids. Deletions cut 3 bases from V and 2 bases from J, with 6 bases between. The time point is: sample taken at primary tumor resection. The approximately 70 donors had untreated early-stage non-small cell lung cancer. From tumor, nontumor lung or frozen PBMC, whole RNA was taken unsorted for sequencing.

The receptor was isolated from a male donor with early-stage non-small cell lung cancer. The J gene is TRBJ2-3, the V gene TRBV10-3; D gene unclear. Specimen: lung tumor tissue, collected at surgery. CDR3 region: CAISDGHTDTQYF. The CDR3 DNA reads as TGTGCCATCAGTGATGGCCACACAGATACGCAGTATTTT.